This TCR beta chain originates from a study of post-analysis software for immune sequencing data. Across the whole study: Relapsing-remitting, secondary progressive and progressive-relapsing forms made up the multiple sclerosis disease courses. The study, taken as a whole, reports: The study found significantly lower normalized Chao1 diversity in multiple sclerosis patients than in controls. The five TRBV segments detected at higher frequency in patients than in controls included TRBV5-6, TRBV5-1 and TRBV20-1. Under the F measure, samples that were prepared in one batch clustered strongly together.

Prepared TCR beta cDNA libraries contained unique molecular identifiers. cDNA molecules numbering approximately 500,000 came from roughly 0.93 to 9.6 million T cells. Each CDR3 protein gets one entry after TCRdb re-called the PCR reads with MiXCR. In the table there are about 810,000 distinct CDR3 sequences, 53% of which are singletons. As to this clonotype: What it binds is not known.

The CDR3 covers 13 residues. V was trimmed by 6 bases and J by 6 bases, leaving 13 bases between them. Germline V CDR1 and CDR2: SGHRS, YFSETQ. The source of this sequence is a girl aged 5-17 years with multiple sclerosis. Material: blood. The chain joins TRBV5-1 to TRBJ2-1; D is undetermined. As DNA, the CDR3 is TGCGCCAGCACCTTACAGCAAGGCAATGAGCAGTTCTTC. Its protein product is CASTLQQGNEQFF.